This TCR beta chain was captured in a study of shared clonotypes between healthy human individuals. Here immunoSEQ multiplex PCR was the method, and the copy in TCRdb shows in-frame clones only, minus some. The data contain 1.5 million to 1.9 million clones, roughly 98% of them singletons. V dropped 5 bases and J dropped 1; count of bases not matched to a gene: 10. Germline loops: CDR1 MNHEY, CDR2 SMNVEV (reference sequence). The CDR3 has 17 amino acids. This clonotype originated in a man aged 25 to 45 in good health. The chain uses TRBV27 and TRBJ1-5; 8 bases line up with TRBD1. The sequencing sample was made of naive CD4+ T cells sorted from blood. Indicated subset: CD45RA+ positively selected. The CDR3 nucleotides read TGTGCCAGCAGTCTACGACCCAGGACAGGGAGCAATCAGCCCCAGCATTTT. It is translated as CASSLRPRTGSNQPQHF.